This paragraph covers one T cell receptor (beta chain) sequence. Its antigen is still unknown. This sample is part of a study of CD8 T cells in ankylosing spondylitis. Whole-study results and caveats: Clones linked with disease were CD8+ and fairly uncommon in the peripheral blood. Researchers reportedly found disease-linked clones significantly enriched in matched ankylosing spondylitis synovial fluid. A TCR beta motif of eight highly homologous variants appeared characteristic of ankylosing spondylitis blood. Earlier reports found some motif variants in synovial fluid and blood in reactive arthritis.

The TCR beta libraries were generated through quantitative 5'-RACE incorporating molecular barcodes. Via MiXCR, TCRdb re-called the 5' RACE reads, giving one row per CDR3 protein. The table lists under 450,000 distinct CDR3 sequences, roughly a sixth of them singletons. The sample consisted of blood, either unsorted or a sorted T cell fraction (not recorded which). The receptor was derived from a male donor with ankylosing spondylitis.

For the CDR3, the DNA is TGTGCCACGAGCGGGGGCCCCCCCGTCGCCCAGCATTTT. It codes for CATSGGPPVAQHF. The chain employs TRBV28 and TRBJ1-5; D might be TRBD1 (6 bases). The germline gives CDR1 MDHEN, CDR2 SYDVKM. This CDR3 is 13 amino acids long. The ends were cut back, 10 bases at V and 11 bases at J, with 21 bases in the middle.